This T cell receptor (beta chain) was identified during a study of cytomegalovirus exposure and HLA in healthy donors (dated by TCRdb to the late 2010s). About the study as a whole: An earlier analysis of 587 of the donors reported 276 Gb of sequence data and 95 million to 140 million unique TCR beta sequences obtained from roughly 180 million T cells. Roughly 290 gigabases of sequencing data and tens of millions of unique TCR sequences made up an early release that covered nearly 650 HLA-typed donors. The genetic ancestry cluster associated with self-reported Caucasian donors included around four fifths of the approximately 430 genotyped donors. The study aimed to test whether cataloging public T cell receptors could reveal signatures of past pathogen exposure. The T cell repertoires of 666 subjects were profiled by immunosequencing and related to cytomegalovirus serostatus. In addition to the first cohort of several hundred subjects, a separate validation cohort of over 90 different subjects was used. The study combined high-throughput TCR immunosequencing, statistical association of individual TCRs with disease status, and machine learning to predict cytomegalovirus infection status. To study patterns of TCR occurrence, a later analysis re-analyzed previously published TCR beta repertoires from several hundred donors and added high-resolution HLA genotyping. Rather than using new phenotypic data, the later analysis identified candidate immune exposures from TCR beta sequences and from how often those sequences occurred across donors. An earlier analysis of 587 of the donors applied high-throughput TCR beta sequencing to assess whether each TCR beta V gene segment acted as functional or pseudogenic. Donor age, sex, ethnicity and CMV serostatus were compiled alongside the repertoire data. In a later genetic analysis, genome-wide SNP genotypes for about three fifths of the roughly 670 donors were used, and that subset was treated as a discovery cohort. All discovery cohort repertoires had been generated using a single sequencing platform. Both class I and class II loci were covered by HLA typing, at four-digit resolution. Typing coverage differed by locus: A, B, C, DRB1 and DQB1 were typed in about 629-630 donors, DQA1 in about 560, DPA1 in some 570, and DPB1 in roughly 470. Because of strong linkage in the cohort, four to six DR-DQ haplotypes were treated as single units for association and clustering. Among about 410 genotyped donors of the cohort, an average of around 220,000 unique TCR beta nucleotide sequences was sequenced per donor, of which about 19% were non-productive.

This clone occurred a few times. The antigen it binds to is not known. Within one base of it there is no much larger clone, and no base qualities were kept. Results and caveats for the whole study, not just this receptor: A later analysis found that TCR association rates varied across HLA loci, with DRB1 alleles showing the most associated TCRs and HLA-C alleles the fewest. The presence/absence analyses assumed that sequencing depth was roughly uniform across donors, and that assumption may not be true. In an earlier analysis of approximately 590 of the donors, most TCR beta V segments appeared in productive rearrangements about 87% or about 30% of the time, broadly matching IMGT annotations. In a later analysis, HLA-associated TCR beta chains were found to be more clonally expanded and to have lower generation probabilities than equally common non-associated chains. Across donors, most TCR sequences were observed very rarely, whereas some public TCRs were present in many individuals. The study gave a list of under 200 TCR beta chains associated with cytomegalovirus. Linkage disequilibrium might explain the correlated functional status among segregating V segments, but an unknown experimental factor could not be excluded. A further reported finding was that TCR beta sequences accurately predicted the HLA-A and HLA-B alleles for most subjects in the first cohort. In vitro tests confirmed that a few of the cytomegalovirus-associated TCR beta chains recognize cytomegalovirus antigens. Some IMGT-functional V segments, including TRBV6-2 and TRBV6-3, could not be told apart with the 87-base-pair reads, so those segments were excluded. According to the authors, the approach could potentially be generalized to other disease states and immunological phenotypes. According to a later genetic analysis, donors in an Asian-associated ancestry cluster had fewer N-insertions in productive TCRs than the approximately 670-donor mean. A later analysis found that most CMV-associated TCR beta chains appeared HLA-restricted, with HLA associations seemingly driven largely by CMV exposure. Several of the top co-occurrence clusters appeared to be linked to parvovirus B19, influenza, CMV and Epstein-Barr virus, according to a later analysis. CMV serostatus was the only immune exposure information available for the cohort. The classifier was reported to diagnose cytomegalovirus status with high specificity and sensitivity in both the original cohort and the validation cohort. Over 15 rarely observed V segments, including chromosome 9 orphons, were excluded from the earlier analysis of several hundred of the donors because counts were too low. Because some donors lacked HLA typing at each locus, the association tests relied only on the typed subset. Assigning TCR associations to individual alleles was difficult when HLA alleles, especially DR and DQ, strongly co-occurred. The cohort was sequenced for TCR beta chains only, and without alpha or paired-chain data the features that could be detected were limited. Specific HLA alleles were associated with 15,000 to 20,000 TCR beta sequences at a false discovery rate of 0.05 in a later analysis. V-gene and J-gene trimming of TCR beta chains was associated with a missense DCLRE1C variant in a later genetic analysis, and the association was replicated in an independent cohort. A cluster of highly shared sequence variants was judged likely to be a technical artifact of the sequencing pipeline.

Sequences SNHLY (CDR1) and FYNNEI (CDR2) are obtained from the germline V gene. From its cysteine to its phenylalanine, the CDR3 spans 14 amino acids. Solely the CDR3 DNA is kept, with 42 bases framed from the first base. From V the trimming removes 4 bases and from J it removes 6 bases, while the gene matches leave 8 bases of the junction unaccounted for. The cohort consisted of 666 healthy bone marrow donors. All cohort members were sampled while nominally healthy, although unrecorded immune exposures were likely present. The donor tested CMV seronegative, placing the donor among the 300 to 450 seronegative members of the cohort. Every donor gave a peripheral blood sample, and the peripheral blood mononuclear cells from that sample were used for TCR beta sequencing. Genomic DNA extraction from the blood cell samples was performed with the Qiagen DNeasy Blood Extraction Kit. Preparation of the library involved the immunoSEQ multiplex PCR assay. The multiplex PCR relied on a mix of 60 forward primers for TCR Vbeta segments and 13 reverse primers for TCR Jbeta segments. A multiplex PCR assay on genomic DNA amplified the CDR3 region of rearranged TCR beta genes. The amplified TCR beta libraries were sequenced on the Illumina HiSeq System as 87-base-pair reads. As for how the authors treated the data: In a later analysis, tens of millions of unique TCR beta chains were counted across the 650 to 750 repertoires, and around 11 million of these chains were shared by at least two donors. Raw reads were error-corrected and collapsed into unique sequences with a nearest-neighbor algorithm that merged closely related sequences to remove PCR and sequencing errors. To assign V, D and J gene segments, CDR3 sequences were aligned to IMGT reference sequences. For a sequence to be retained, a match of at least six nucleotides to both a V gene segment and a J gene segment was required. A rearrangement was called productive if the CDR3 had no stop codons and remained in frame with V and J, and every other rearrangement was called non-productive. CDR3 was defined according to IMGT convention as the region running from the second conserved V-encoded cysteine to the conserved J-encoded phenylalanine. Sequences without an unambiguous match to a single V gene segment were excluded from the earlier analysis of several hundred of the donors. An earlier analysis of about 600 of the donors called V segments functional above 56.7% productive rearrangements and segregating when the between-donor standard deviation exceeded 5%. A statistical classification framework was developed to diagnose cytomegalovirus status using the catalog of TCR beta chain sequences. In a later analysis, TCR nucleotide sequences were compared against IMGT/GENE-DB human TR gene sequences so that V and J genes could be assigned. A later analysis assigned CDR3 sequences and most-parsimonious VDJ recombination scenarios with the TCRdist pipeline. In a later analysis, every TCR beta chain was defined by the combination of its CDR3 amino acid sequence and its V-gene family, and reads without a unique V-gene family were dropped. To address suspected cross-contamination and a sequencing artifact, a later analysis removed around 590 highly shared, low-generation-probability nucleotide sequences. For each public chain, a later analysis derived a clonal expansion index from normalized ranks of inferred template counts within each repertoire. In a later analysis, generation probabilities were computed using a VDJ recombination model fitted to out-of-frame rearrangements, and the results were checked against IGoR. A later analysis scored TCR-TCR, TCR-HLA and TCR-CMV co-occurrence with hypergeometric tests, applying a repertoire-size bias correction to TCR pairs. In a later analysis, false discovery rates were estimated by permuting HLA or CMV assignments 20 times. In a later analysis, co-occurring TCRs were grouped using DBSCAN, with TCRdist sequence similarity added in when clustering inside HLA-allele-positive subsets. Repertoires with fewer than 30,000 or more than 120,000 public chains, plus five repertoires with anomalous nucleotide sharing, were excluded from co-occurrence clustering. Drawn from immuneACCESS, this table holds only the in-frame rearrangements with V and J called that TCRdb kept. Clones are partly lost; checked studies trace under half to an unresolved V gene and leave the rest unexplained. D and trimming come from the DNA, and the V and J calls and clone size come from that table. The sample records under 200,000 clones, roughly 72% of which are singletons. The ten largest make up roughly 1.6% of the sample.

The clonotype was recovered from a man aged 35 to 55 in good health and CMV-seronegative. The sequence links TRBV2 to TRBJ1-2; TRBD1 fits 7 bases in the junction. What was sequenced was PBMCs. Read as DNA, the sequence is TGTGCCAGCAGTGCTCAAGGGGGCGCGGATGGCTACACCTTC. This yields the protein CASSAQGGADGYTF.